This entry describes one T cell receptor (beta chain). Its antigen is unknown. Germline loops: CDR1 SGHTA, CDR2 FQGNSA. The ends were cut back, 2 bases at V and 8 bases at J, with 20 bases in the middle. The CDR3 length is 16 residues. The data originate from a study of CD8 T cells in ankylosing spondylitis. Study-wide results and limits: A motif of several highly homologous TCR beta variants was seen as apparently characteristic of ankylosing spondylitis blood. Disease-linked clones were found to be CD8+ and relatively rare in peripheral blood.

Preparation of TCR beta libraries was done by quantitative 5'-RACE with molecular barcodes. In TCRdb, the 5' RACE reads were re-called with MiXCR into one record per CDR3 protein. Here the sample spans about 800,000 distinct CDR3 sequences, approximately 10% being singletons. The sequenced sample consisted of blood, either unsorted or a sorted T cell fraction (not recorded which). The chain carries TRBV7-2 and TRBJ2-3; D possibly corresponds to TRBD2 (7 bases). This TCR came from a male donor with ankylosing spondylitis. Here the CDR3 DNA reads TGTGCCAGCAGCTTAAACGGGGCCGGGGGGCCGGGTACGCAGTATTTT. Amino acid sequence: CASSLNGAGGPGTQYF. Combining the CDR3 with reference TRBV7-2 and TRBJ2-3 gives the whole variable domain GAGVSQSPSNKVTEKGKDVELRCDPISGHTALYWYRQSLGQGLEFLIYFQGNSAPDKSGLPSDRFSAERTGGSVSTLTIQRTQQEDSAVYLCASSLNGAGGPGTQYFGPGTRLTVL.